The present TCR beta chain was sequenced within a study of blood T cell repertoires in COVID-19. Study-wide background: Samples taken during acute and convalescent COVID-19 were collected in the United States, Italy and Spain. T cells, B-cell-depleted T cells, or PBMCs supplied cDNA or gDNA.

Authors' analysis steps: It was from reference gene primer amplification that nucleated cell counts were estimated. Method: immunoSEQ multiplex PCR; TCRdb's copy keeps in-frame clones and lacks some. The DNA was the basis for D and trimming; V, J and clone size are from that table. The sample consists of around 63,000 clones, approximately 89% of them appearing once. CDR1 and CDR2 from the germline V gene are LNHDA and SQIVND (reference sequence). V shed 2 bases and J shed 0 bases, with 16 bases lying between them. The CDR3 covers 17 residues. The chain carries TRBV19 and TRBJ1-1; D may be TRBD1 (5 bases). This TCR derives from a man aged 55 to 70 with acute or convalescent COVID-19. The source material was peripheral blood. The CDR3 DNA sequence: TGTGCCAGTAGTATAATCATCGGAGGGGCTGTGAACACTGAAGCTTTCTTT. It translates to CASSIIIGGAVNTEAFF.